The clone carrying this T cell receptor beta chain was counted at least ten times. MiXCR, run by TCRdb on the 5' RACE reads, gives a single entry per CDR3 protein. The table includes under 90,000 distinct CDR3 sequences, 14% detected once. The sample originates from a study of early T cells in non-severe SARS-CoV-2 infection. This receptor was obtained from an adult who was a healthcare worker with PCR-confirmed SARS-CoV-2 infection or an uninfected control (not recorded which). Sequencing was performed on whole blood.

The CDR3 here is CASSADMNTEAFF. The CDR3 DNA follows: TGTGCCAGCAGCGCCGACATGAACACTGAAGCTTTCTTT. This chain joins TRBV3-1 and TRBJ1-1; no reliable D call. Germline V gene sequence: CDR1 LGHDT, CDR2 YNNKEL (reference sequence). The V gene lost 5 bases and the J gene lost 0 bases, with 7 bases spanning the gap. The CDR3 extends over 13 amino acids.